This TCR beta chain was captured by sequencing in a study of blood T cell repertoires in COVID-19. About the study: The United States, Italy and Spain provided the acute and convalescent COVID-19 samples. T cells, B-cell-depleted T cells, or PBMCs provided the cDNA or gDNA that served as material.

As processed by the authors: Amplification of reference gene primers provided the estimated nucleated cell counts. Here immunoSEQ multiplex PCR was the method, and the copy in TCRdb shows in-frame clones only, minus some. That table is the source of V, J and clone size, and D and trimming were worked out from the DNA. This table has about 150,000 clones, 80% to 90% appearing once. V lost 6 bases, J lost 0 bases, and 15 bases lay in between. CDR1 is SNHLY, CDR2 FYNNEI, per germline. The CDR3 sequence is 16 residues long. The receptor comes from a man between 18 and 29 years old with COVID-19, enrolled during active disease. J is TRBJ1-3 and V is TRBV2; D perhaps matches TRBD1 (6 bases). The material sequenced was peripheral blood. In DNA form, the CDR3 reads TGTGCCAGCAGAGGTCTACAGGGAAGCTCTGGAAACACCATATATTTT. Protein product: CASRGLQGSSGNTIYF.